These 14 T cell receptor beta chains originate from one sample sequenced in a study of lymphopenia after photon versus proton radiotherapy. Here immunoSEQ multiplex PCR was the method, and the copy in TCRdb shows in-frame clones only, minus some. This table holds around 55,000 clones, roughly 80% found once. The sequences come from peripheral blood, collected from a patient treated with proton-based radiotherapy. Source of these receptors: a man aged 55-75 years with pancreatic cancer.

For this clone: The conserved final phenylalanine or tryptophan is absent from the CDR3, which likely points to a read error. The V call is TRBV14, the J call TRBJ1-2, with D possibly matching TRBD1 (5 bases). Trimming cost V 5 bases and J 8 bases, with 21 bases left between them. The CDR3 has 15 amino acids. Germline lookup yields CDR1 SGHDN and CDR2 FVKESK. The CDR3 protein is CASSMTLWGSGGYTL. CDR3 bases: TGTGCCAGCAGCATGACCCTGTGGGGCTCGGGCGGCTACACCCTC.

The chain carries TRBV29-1 and TRBJ2-5, with 10 bases identical to TRBD1. The end of the DNA fits TRBJ2-7 better, so the J call may be wrong. Germline CDR1 and CDR2: SQVTM and ANQGSEA. This CDR3 contains 14 residues. The CDR3 spells CSVGTGGSSYEQYF. The CDR3, as DNA: TGCAGCGTTGGGACAGGGGGTAGCTCCTACGAGCAGTACTTC.

This clone has more than one count but fewer than ten. This chain connects TRBV29-1 to TRBJ2-1, with D maybe TRBD2 (6 bases). Between the trimmed V and J ends, which lost 3 bases and 13 bases, there was a span of 13 bases. Germline CDR1 SQVTM, CDR2 ANQGSEA. This CDR3 contains 11 residues. The CDR3 spells CSVDSGRYQFF. In nucleotides, the CDR3 is TGCAGCGTTGACAGTGGGAGGTATCAGTTCTTC.

The genes are TRBV28 and TRBJ2-1, with no clear D. V dropped 2 bases and J dropped 3 bases, with 11 bases sitting between them. Looked up from germline, CDR1 is MDHEN and CDR2 is SYDVKM. The CDR3 extends over 15 amino acids. CDR3 DNA sequence: TGTGCCAGCAGTTTAGTAGTACCAGGCTACAATGAGCAGTTCTTC. It translates to CASSLVVPGYNEQFF. Looking up the rest from reference TRBV28 and TRBJ2-1 gives the full variable domain: DVKVTQSSRYLVKRTGEKVFLECVQDMDHENMFWYRQDPGLGLRLIYFSYDVKMKEKGDIPEGYSVSREKKERFSLILESASTNQTSMYLCASSLVVPGYNEQFFGPGTRLTVL.

The chain combines TRBV10-3 with TRBJ2-6, with D maybe TRBD1 (6 bases). Trimming shortened V by 8 bases and J by 1 base, and 15 bases separated the two germline ends. Germline V gene lookup returns CDR1 ENHRY and CDR2 SYGVKD. The CDR3 totals 16 residues. The CDR3 sequence is CAIPQGPRSGANVLTF. The CDR3 DNA follows: TGTGCCATCCCACAGGGCCCCCGGTCTGGGGCCAACGTCCTGACTTTC.

A few counts support this clone. The gene calls are TRBV14 and TRBJ2-3; a possible D gene is TRBD1 (5 bases). V lost 1 base to trimming and J lost 2 bases, with 13 bases between them. The CDR3 length is 16 residues. Germline CDR1 and CDR2: SGHDN and FVKESK. CDR3 loop: CASSQGKGRDTDTQYF. Written as DNA, the CDR3 is TGTGCCAGCAGCCAAGGAAAAGGCAGGGACACAGATACGCAGTATTTT.

This chain joins TRBV7-9 and TRBJ1-1; 8 nucleotides match TRBD1. The CDR3 sequence is 15 residues long. Germline lookup yields CDR1 SEHNR and CDR2 FQNEAQ (reference sequence). The J segment lost 1 base and the V segment lost 5 bases, leaving 6 bases of the junction unmatched. DNA of the CDR3: TGTGCCAGCAGCACAGGACAGGGCTCGAACACTGAAGCTTTCTTT. This translates into CASSTGQGSNTEAFF. Full variable domain (outside the CDR3, taken from reference TRBV7-9 and TRBJ1-1): DTGVSQNPRHKITKRGQNVTFRCDPISEHNRLYWYRQTLGQGPEFLTYFQNEAQLEKSRLLSDRFSAERPKGSFSTLEIQRTEQGDSAMYLCASSTGQGSNTEAFFGQGTRLTVV.

The gene calls are TRBV28 and TRBJ1-3, with D unclear. In germline, CDR1 is MDHEN, CDR2 SYDVKM. The length of the CDR3 is 13 residues. V gave up 6 bases and J gave up 7 bases, with 13 bases separating them. CDR3 coding DNA: TGTGCCAGCAGCCAAAGGCGGGCGAACACCATATATTTT. Amino acids: CASSQRRANTIYF.

The genes are TRBV7-8 and TRBJ1-3; no clear D. V was shortened by 0 bases and J by 7 bases, with 4 bases between the two germline ends. The CDR3 length is 12 residues. Germline V CDR1 and CDR2: SGHVS, FQNEAQ. The CDR3 sequence: CASSLAVNTIYF. The CDR3, as DNA: TGTGCCAGCAGCTTAGCGGTGAACACCATATATTTT.

The rearrangement uses TRBV7-2 and TRBJ2-6; the match to TRBD1 covers 7 bases. Germline CDR1 SGHTA, CDR2 FQGNSA. The CDR3 consists of 18 residues. The junction had 9 bases not matched to a gene; V was cut back by 1 base and J by 3 bases. This CDR3 reads CASSLVGGLLGGANVLTF. CDR3 nucleotide sequence: TGTGCCAGCAGCTTAGTAGGGGGCCTTTTGGGTGGGGCCAACGTCCTGACTTTC.

The chain recombines TRBV18 with TRBJ2-4; TRBD2 might be the D (7 bases). V gave up 1 base and J gave up 0 bases, with 25 bases separating them. This CDR3 spans 21 amino acids. Germline loops: CDR1 KGHSH, CDR2 LQKENI. CDR3 amino acids: CASSPRAGADRNQIAKNIQYF. CDR3 bases: TGTGCCAGCTCACCACGTGCGGGGGCGGATAGGAACCAGATAGCCAAAAACATTCAGTACTTC. The full variable domain, completed using reference TRBV18 and TRBJ2-4, is NAGVMQNPRHLVRRRGQEARLRCSPMKGHSHVYWYRQLPEEGLKFMVYLQKENIIDESGMPKERFSAEFPKEGPSILRIQQVVRGDSAAYFCASSPRAGADRNQIAKNIQYFGAGTRLSVL.

V gene TRBV18 combines with J gene TRBJ2-1, with 10 bases identical to TRBD2. V was pared by 3 bases and J by 3 bases, with 2 bases of the junction left unmatched. This CDR3 comprises 15 residues. CDR1 and CDR2 from the germline V gene are KGHSH and LQKENI. CDR3 residues: CASSPRTSGYNEQFF. DNA for the CDR3: TGTGCCAGCTCACCGCGGACTAGCGGCTACAATGAGCAGTTCTTC.

The V gene is TRBV28, the J gene TRBJ2-1; D uncertain. V gave up 3 bases and J gave up 0 bases, with 6 bases separating them. Germline V gene lookup returns CDR1 MDHEN and CDR2 SYDVKM. This CDR3 contains 14 residues. CDR3 nucleotide sequence: TGTGCCAGCAGTTTCCTGGCCTCCTACAATGAGCAGTTCTTC. Its protein is CASSFLASYNEQFF.

The chain is built from TRBV28 and TRBJ1-5; D may be TRBD1 (6 bases). Germline lookup yields CDR1 MDHEN and CDR2 SYDVKM. V dropped 11 bases and J dropped 2 bases, with 13 bases sitting between them. The CDR3 has 13 amino acids. CDR3 region: CACGGLGNQPQHF. The CDR3 coding sequence is TGTGCCTGCGGGGGGCTCGGCAATCAGCCCCAGCATTTT.